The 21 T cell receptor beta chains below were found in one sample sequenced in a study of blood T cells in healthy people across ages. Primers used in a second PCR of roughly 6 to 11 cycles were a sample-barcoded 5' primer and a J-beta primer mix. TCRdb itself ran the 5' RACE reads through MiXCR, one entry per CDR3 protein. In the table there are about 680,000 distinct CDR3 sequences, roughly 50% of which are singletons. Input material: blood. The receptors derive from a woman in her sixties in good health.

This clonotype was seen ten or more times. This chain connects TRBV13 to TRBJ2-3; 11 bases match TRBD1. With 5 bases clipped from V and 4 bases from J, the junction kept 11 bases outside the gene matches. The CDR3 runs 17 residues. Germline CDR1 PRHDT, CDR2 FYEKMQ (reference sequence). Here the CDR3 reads CASSTEPGTGGSDTQYF. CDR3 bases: TGTGCCAGCAGCACCGAGCCCGGGACAGGGGGTTCAGATACGCAGTATTTT.

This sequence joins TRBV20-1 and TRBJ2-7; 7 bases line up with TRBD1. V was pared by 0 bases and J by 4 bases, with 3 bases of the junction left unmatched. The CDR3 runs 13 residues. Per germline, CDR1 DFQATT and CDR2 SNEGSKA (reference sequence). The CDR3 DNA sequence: TGCAGTGCTAGAGATCACAGGGGTTACGAGCAGTACTTC. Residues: CSARDHRGYEQYF.

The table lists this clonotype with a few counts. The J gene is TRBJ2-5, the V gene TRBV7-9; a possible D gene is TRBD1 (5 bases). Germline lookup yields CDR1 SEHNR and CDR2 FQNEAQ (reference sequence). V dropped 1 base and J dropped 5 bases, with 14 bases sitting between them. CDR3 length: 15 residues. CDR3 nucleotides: TGTGCCAGCAGCTTAGAAGCTGGACATAGGGAGACCCAGTACTTC. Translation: CASSLEAGHRETQYF.

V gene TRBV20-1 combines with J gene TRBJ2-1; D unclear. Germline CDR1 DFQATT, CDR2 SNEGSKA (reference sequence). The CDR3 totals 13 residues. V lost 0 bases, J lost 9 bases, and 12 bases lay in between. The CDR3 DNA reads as TGCAGTGCTAGAGATCCTGCGAGGAGTGAGCAGTTCTTC. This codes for CSARDPARSEQFF.

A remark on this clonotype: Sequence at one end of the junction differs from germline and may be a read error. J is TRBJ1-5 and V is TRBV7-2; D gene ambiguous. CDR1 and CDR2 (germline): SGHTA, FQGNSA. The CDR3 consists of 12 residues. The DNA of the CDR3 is TGTGCCGGCAGCTTTAACAATCAGCCCCAGCATTTT. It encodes CAGSFNNQPQHF.

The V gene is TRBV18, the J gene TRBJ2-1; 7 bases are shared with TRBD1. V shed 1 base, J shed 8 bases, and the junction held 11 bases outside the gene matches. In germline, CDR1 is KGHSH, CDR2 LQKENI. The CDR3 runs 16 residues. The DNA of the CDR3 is TGTGCCAGCTCACCACTTACAGGGGATCTTAAACATGAGCAGTTCTTC. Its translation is CASSPLTGDLKHEQFF.

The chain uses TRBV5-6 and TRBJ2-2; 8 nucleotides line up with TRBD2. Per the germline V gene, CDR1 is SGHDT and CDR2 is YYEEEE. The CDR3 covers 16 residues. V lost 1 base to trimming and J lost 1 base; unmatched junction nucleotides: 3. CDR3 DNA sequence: TGTGCCAGCAGCTTGTATCTAGCGGGGAACACCGGGGAGCTGTTTTTT. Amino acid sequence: CASSLYLAGNTGELFF.

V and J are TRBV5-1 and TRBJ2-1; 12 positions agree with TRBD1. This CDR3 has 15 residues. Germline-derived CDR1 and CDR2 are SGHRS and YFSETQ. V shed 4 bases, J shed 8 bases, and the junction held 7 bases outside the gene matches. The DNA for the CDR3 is TGCGCCAGCAGCCCCGGGACAGGGGGCATGTATGAGCAGTTCTTC. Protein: CASSPGTGGMYEQFF.

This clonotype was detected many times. CDR3 bases: TGTGCCAGCAGCTTGCCGGGACAGGGACTTCACATTCAGTACTTC. Its protein product is CASSLPGQGLHIQYF. The rearrangement uses TRBV5-5 and TRBJ2-4; TRBD1 matches at 9 bases. Germline V lookup: CDR1 SGHKS, CDR2 YYEKEE (reference sequence). V was pared by 1 base and J by 8 bases, with 7 bases of the junction left unmatched. This CDR3 spans 15 amino acids.

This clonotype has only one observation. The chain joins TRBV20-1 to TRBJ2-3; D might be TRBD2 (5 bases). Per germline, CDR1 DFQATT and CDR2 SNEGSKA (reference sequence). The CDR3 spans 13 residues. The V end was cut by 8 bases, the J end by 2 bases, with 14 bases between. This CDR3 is CSPKAAATDTQYF. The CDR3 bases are TGCAGTCCAAAGGCAGCGGCCACAGATACGCAGTATTTT.

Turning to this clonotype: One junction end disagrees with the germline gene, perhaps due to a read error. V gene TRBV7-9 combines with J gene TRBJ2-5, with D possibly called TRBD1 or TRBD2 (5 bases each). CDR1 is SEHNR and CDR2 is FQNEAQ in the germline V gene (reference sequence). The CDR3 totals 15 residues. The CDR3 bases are TGTGTCAGCAGCTTAGGGACCCTGAGGCAAGAGACCCAGTACTTC. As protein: CVSSLGTLRQETQYF.

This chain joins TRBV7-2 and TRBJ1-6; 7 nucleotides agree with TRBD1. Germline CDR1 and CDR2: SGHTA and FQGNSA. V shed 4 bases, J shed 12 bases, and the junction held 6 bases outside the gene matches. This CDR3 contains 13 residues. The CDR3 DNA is TGTGCCAGCAGCTCCGGACAGGCCTTACCCCTCCACTTT. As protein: CASSSGQALPLHF.

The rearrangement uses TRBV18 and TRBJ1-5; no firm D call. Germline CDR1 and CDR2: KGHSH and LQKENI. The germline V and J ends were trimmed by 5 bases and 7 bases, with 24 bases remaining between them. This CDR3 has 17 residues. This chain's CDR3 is CASSSLNVDGTEQPQHF. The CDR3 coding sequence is TGTGCCAGCTCATCCCTGAACGTCGACGGAACTGAACAGCCCCAGCATTTT.

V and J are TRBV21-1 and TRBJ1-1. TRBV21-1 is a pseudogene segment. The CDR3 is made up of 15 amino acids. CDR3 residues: CASSKGLESHTEAFF. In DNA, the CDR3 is TGTGCCAGCAGCAAAGGTTTGGAGTCGCACACTGAAGCTTTCTTT.

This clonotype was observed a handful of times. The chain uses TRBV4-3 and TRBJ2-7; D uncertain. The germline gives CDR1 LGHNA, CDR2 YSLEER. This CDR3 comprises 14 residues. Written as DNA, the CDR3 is TGCGCTACACCTGGCGGACGGCCGACCTACGAGCAGTACTTC. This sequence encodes CATPGGRPTYEQYF.

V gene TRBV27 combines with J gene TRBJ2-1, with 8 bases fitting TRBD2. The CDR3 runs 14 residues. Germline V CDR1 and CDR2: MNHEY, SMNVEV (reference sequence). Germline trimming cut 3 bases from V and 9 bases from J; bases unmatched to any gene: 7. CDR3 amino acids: CASSFGGRRREQFF. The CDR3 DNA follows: TGTGCCAGCAGTTTTGGCGGGAGGAGGCGTGAGCAGTTCTTC.

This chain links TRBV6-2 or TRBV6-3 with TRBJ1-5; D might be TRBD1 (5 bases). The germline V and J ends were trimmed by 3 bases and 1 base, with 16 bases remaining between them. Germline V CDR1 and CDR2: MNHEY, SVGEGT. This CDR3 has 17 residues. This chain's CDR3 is CASSYNPEWGSNQPQHF. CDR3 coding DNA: TGTGCCAGCAGTTATAACCCGGAGTGGGGGAGCAATCAGCCCCAGCATTTT.

CDR3 sequence reads: CSAFSGMYSNQPQHF. The CDR3 DNA reads as TGCAGTGCTTTCTCAGGGATGTATAGCAATCAGCCCCAGCATTTT. The rearrangement uses TRBV20-1 and TRBJ1-5; D is possibly TRBD1 (5 bases). CDR1 DFQATT and CDR2 SNEGSKA come from the germline V gene (reference sequence). CDR3 length: 15 residues. V lost 5 bases and J lost 0, with 14 bases in between.

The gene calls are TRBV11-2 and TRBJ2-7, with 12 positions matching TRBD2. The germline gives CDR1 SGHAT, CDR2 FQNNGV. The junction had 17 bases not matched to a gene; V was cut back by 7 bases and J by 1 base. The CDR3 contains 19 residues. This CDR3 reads CASTIRTSGTVDSSYEQYF. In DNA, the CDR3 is TGTGCCAGCACCATAAGGACTAGCGGGACTGTTGACTCTTCCTACGAGCAGTACTTC.

The CDR3 sequence: CASSRRRWDSLEGDEQFF. DNA of the CDR3: TGCGCCAGCAGCCGCAGAAGATGGGACAGCCTGGAGGGGGATGAGCAGTTCTTC. The genes are TRBV4-3 and TRBJ2-1; perhaps TRBD1 as D (7 bases). The germline gives CDR1 LGHNA, CDR2 YSLEER. Trimming took off 4 bases at V and 8 bases at J, with 27 bases between the two ends. This CDR3 region has 18 residues.

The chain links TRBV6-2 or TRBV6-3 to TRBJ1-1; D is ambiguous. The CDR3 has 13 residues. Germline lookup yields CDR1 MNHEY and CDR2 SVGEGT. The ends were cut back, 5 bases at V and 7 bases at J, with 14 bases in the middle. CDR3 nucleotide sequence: TGTGCCAGCAGTGACCACGGGTCTGGTGAAGCTTTCTTT. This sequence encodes CASSDHGSGEAFF.